What follows is one T cell receptor (beta chain) and its context. Its cognate antigen is unknown. These data originate in a study of T cell responses to AZD1222 COVID-19 vaccine. The study's findings and limits: The study sampled repertoires only after the peak T cell response.

The V end was cut by 2 bases, the J end by 6 bases, with 12 bases between. This CDR3 spans 14 amino acids. The V gene's germline CDR1 is MNHEY and CDR2 SMNVEV (reference sequence). The data were produced by immunoSEQ multiplex PCR, yet TCRdb's version contains in-frame clones alone and is incomplete. The sample holds roughly 67,000 clones, 80% to 90% seen once. The rearrangement links TRBV27 to TRBJ2-3; D might be TRBD1 (6 bases). The sample was peripheral blood, taken 28 days after the second AZD1222 dose. The sequence was collected from an adult who received the AZD1222 COVID-19 vaccine. The CDR3 DNA follows: TGTGCCAGCAGTTTACTGGGGGCGCAGGATACGCAGTATTTT. Translated: CASSLLGAQDTQYF.